The 9 T cell receptor beta chains below all came from one sample that was sequenced in a study of blood T cell repertoires in COVID-19. Produced via immunoSEQ multiplex PCR; TCRdb's table is partial and in-frame only. The sample records about 200,000 clones, approximately 85% being singletons. Sequencing used PBMCs or T cells enriched from blood (not recorded which). These receptors originate from a man aged 35 to 55 with acute COVID-19.

As for this clone: Other DNA sequences in the same sample also yield this CDR3. The rearrangement joins TRBV28 to TRBJ2-3; 8 bases agree with TRBD1. The CDR3 totals 14 residues. V shed 3 bases, J shed 9 bases, and the junction held 8 bases outside the gene matches. Germline V gene sequence: CDR1 MDHEN, CDR2 SYDVKM. The CDR3 spells CASSFLSTGATQYF. CDR3 nucleotides: TGTGCCAGCAGTTTCCTATCGACAGGGGCGACGCAGTATTTT.

This clone has just one count. The chain combines TRBV18 with TRBJ2-7, with 7 nucleotides matching TRBD1. This CDR3 has 14 residues. In germline, CDR1 is KGHSH, CDR2 LQKENI. V trimming: 5 bases; J trimming: 3 bases; junction bases outside the gene matches: 7. The CDR3 loop is CASSAGTANYEQYF. The CDR3 DNA is TGTGCCAGCTCAGCCGGGACAGCAAACTACGAGCAGTACTTC.

The gene calls are TRBV5-1 and TRBJ2-3; 10 nucleotides align to TRBD2. Germline V gives CDR1 SGHRS, CDR2 YFSETQ. With 0 bases clipped from V and 5 bases from J, the junction kept 6 bases outside the gene matches. This CDR3 comprises 16 residues. The CDR3 loop is CASSLGPSGSGDTQYF. The CDR3 region has the DNA TGCGCCAGCAGCTTGGGGCCTAGCGGGAGTGGAGATACGCAGTATTTT.

This chain joins TRBV28 and TRBJ2-2; possibly TRBD2 for D (6 bases). Germline V CDR1 and CDR2: MDHEN, SYDVKM. The V and J ends lost 2 bases and 5 bases respectively, with 15 bases between them. The CDR3 is 16 amino acids. CDR3 DNA: TGTGCCAGCAGTTTACAGGCGGCGGGAAGGACCGGGGAGCTGTTTTTT. Protein sequence: CASSLQAAGRTGELFF.

The gene calls are TRBV9 and TRBJ1-2; 9 bases are a match to TRBD1. CDR1 is SGDLS and CDR2 is YYNGEE in the germline V gene. The trim removed 4 bases at V and 6 bases at J, leaving 16 bases unmatched. This CDR3 region has 17 residues. The CDR3 sequence is CASSFHRDRDRVDGYTF. DNA of the CDR3: TGTGCCAGCAGCTTCCATCGAGACCGGGACAGGGTAGATGGCTACACCTTC.

The rearrangement links TRBV15 to TRBJ1-2; 9 bases fit TRBD1. The germline V gene has CDR1 LNHNV and CDR2 YYDKDF (reference sequence). V shed 8 bases, J shed 4 bases, and the junction held 14 bases outside the gene matches. The CDR3 length is 16 residues. The CDR3 DNA follows: TGTGCCACCCGCCGGGACAGGGACGCCCGGGTCTATGGCTACACCTTC. Translated: CATRRDRDARVYGYTF. Based on the CDR3 plus reference TRBV15 and TRBJ1-2, the full variable domain is DAMVIQNPRYQVTQFGKPVTLSCSQTLNHNVMYWYQQKSSQAPKLLFHYYDKDFNNEADTPDNFQSRRPNTSFCFLDIRSPGLGDTAMYLCATRRDRDARVYGYTFGSGTRLTVV.

The rearrangement uses TRBV28 and TRBJ2-7; 13 nucleotides align to TRBD2. The germline V gene has CDR1 MDHEN and CDR2 SYDVKM. With 5 bases clipped from V and 7 bases from J, the junction kept 14 bases outside the gene matches. The CDR3 has 17 residues. Here the CDR3 DNA reads TGTGCCAGCAGTAAGGGACTAGCGGGATACGGGCCTGGGGAGCAGTACTTC. This sequence encodes CASSKGLAGYGPGEQYF.

This chain connects TRBV11-2 to TRBJ2-6, with TRBD2 identical over 7 bases. This CDR3 spans 15 amino acids. Trimming cost V 5 bases and J 4 bases; bases outside gene matches: 5. CDR1 is SGHAT, CDR2 FQNNGV, per germline. CDR3 region: CASSALATGANVLTF. For the CDR3, the DNA is TGTGCCAGCAGCGCACTAGCGACAGGGGCCAACGTCCTGACTTTC.

This clone appeared a few times. The rearrangement joins TRBV24-1 to TRBJ2-1; 11 positions match TRBD2. This CDR3 contains 16 residues. Germline CDR1 and CDR2: KGHDR and SFDVKD. After removal of 3 bases from V and 4 bases from J, the junction contained 4 bases not matched to a gene. CDR3 coding DNA: TGTGCCACCAGTGATACCGGGACTAGCGGATACAATGAGCAGTTCTTC. Translating gives CATSDTGTSGYNEQFF.